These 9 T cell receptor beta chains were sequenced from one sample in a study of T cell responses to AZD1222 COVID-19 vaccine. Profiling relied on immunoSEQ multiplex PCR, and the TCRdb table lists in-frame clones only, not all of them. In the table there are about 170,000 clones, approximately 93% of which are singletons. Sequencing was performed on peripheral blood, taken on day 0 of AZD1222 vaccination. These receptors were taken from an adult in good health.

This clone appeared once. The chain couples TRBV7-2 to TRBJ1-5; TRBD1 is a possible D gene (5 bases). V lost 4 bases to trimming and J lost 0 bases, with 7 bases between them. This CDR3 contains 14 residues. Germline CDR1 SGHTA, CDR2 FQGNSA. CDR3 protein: CASSWDRSNQPQHF. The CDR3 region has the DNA TGTGCCAGCAGCTGGGACCGTAGCAATCAGCCCCAGCATTTT.

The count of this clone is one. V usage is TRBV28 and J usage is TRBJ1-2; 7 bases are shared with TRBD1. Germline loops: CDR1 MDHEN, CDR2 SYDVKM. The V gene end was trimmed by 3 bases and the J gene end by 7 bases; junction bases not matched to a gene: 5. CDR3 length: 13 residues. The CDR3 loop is CASSFDRVRGYTF. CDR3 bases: TGTGCCAGCAGTTTCGACAGGGTTCGTGGCTACACCTTC.

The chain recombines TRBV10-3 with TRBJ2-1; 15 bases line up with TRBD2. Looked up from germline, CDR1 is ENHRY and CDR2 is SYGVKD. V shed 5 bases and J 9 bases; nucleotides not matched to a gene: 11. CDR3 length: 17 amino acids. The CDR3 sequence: CAISSNTGLAGGGEQFF. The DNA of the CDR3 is TGTGCCATCAGTTCGAATACGGGACTAGCGGGAGGTGGTGAGCAGTTCTTC.

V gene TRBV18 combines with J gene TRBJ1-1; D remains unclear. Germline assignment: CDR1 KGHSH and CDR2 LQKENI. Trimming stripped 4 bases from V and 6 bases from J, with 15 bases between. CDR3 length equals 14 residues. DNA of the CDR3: TGTGCCAGCTCACGGAGCGGCAGTCGGGCTGAAGCTTTCTTT. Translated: CASSRSGSRAEAFF.

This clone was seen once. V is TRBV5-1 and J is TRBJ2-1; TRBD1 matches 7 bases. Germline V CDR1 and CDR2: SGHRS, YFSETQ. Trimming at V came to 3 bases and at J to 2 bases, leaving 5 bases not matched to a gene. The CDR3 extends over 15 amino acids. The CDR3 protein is CASSSWTGPYNEQFF. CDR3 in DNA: TGCGCCAGCAGCTCCTGGACAGGTCCCTACAATGAGCAGTTCTTC.

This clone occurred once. CDR3 in DNA: TGCGCCAGCAGCCAAGACCTGGGCCGCTCTTTCACAGATACGCAGTATTTT. This sequence encodes CASSQDLGRSFTDTQYF. This chain connects TRBV4-1 to TRBJ2-3; D gene uncertain. Germline V gene sequence: CDR1 MGHRA, CDR2 YSYEKL. Trimming removed 0 bases from V and 2 bases from J, with 15 bases in between. The CDR3 loop spans 17 amino acids.

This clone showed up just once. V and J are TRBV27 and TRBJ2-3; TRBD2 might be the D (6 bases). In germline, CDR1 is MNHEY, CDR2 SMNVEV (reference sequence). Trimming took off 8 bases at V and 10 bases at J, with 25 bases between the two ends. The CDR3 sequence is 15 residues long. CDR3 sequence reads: CASSQIRVGGSAQYF. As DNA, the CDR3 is TGTGCCAGCTCCCAGATCAGGGTGGGGGGTAGTGCGCAGTATTTT.

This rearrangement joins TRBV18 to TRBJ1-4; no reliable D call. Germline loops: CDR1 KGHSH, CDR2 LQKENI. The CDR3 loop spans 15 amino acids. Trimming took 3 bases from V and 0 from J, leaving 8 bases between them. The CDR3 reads CASSPSIATNEKLFF. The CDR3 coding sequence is TGTGCCAGCTCACCGTCTATTGCAACTAATGAAAAACTGTTTTTT.

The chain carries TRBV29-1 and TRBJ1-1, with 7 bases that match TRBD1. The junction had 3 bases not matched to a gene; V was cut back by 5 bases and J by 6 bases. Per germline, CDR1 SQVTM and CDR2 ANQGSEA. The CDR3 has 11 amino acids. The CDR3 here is CSVSGQAEAFF. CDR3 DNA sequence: TGCAGCGTTTCCGGACAGGCTGAAGCTTTCTTT.